The sequence of this T cell receptor beta chain was determined in a study of T cells in women clearing cervical HPV infection. Background on the study: Controls' single incident HPV16 infection cleared within 12 months without precancer.

In regard to this clone: The read ends 3 residues early relative to the CDR3; the germline J gene fills the gap.

The CDR3 runs 13 residues. V was shortened by 6 bases and J by 2 bases, with 10 bases between the two germline ends. Germline CDR1 is MNHEY and CDR2 is SVGEGT. TCRdb's copy holds only in-frame clones and misses some; the assay was immunoSEQ multiplex PCR. The repertoire shows under 25,000 clones; the top ten hold under 3.5%. The sample taken for sequencing was blood buffy coat. The chain couples TRBV6-2 or TRBV6-3 to TRBJ1-2; weak D call: TRBD1 (6 bases). The TCR was taken from a woman aged 18 to 75 with a cervical HPV16 infection that either progressed to CIN3+ or cleared (not recorded which). The sequenced CDR3 bases are TGTGCCAGCAGCCGGGACAAGAACTATGGC. Protein sequence: CASSRDKNYG. The whole CDR3 region reads CASSRDKNYGYTF.